This TCR beta chain was captured by sequencing in a study of T and B cells in COVID-19 patients. In the study overall: Blood was sampled from COVID-19 patients who were either actively infected or recovered. Of 20 to 25 active-infection patients, some 19 carried comorbidities linked to unfavorable COVID-19 outcome. General observations from the study: Active COVID-19 showed highly clonal TRB repertoires; recovery showed diversity and richness above healthy donors.

As to this clonotype: As yet, its antigen is unknown.

TRB was amplified from approximately 250-500 ng of blood genomic DNA. BIOMED2 TRB-A/B primer pools were used in multiplex TRB PCR. TCRdb re-called the multiplex PCR reads through MiXCR, storing one row per CDR3 protein. The top ten hold less than 30% of the sample, which has approximately 4,100 distinct CDR3 sequences, around 25% seen once. Per the germline V gene, CDR1 is MNHEY and CDR2 is SVGAGI. The CDR3 length is 16 residues. V was pared by 0 bases and J by 5 bases, with 7 bases of the junction left unmatched. Sequencing was carried out using blood. V and J are TRBV6-5 and TRBJ2-7; 10 bases line up with TRBD2. The sequence derives from a human donor with active COVID-19. Written as DNA, the CDR3 is TGTGCCAGCAGTTACTCAAGCGGGGGGGCCAATCACGAGCAGTACTTC. This encodes CASSYSSGGANHEQYF.